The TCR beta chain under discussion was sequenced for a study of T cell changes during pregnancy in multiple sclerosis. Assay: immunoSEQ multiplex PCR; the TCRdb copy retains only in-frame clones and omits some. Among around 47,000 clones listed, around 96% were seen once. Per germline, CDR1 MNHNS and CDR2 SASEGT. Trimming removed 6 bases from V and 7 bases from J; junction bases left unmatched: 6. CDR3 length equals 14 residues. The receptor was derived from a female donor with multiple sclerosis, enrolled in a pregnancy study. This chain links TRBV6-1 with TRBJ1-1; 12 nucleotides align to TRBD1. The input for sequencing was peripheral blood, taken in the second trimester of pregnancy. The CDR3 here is CASRGQGARVEAFF. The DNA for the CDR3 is TGTGCCAGCAGGGGACAGGGGGCAAGGGTTGAAGCTTTCTTT.